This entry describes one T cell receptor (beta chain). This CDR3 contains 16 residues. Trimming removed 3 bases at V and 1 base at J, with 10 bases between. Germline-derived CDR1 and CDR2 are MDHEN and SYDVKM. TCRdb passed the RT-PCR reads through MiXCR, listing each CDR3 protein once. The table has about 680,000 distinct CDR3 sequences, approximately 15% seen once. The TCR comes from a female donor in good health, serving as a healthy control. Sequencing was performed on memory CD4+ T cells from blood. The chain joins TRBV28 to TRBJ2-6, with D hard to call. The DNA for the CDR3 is TGTGCCAGCAGTTTTTCTCAGGCTTCTGGGGCCAACGTCCTGACTTTC. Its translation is CASSFSQASGANVLTF.